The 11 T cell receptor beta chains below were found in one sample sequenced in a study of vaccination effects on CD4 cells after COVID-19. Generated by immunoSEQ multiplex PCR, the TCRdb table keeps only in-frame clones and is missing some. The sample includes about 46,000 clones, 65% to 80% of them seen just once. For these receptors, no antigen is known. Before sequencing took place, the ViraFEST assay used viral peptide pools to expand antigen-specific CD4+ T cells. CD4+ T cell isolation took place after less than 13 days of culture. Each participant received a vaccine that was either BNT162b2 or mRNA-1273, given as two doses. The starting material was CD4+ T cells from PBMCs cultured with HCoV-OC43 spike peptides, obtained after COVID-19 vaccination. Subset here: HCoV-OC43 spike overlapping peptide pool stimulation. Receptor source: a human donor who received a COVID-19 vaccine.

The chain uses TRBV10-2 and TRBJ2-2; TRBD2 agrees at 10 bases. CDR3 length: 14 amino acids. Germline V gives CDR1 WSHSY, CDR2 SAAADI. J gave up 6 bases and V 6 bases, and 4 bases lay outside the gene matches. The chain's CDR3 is CASSLAGAPGELFF. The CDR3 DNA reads TGCGCCAGCAGCCTAGCGGGAGCACCCGGGGAGCTGTTTTTT.

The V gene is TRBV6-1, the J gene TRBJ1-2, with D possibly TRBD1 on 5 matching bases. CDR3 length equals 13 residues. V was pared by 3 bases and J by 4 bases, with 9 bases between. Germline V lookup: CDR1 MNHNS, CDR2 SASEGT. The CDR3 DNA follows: TGTGCCAGCAGTGAGGGGGAAGGCTATGGCTACACCTTC. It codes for CASSEGEGYGYTF.

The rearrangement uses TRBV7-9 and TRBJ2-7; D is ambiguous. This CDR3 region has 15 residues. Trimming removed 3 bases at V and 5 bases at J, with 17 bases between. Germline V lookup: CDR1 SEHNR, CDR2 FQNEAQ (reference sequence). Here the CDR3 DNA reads TGTGCCAGCAGCTTCTATGAGCAGGCCACCCACGAGCAGTACTTC. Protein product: CASSFYEQATHEQYF.

CDR3 protein: CASSAPRRQDNEQFF. CDR3 coding DNA: TGTGCCAGCAGCGCTCCTAGGAGGCAAGACAATGAGCAGTTCTTC. The chain couples TRBV7-8 to TRBJ2-1; tentatively, D is TRBD2 (5 bases). The V gene lost 5 bases and the J gene lost 5 bases, with 16 bases spanning the gap. Germline-derived CDR1 and CDR2 are SGHVS and FQNEAQ. CDR3 length equals 15 residues.

CDR3 sequence: CASFSTGNEKLFF. CDR3 sequence (DNA): TGTGCCAGCTTCTCGACAGGGAATGAAAAACTGTTTTTT. This chain connects TRBV18 to TRBJ1-4, with 7 nucleotides matching TRBD1. V gave up 7 bases and J gave up 5 bases; unmatched junction bases: 4. Germline CDR1 reads KGHSH; CDR2 reads LQKENI. The CDR3 is 13 amino acids.

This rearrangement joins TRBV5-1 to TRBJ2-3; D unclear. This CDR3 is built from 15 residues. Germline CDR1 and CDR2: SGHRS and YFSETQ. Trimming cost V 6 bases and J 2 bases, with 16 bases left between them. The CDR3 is CASNKNRAHTDTQYF. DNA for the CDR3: TGCGCCAGCAATAAGAATAGGGCCCACACAGATACGCAGTATTTT.

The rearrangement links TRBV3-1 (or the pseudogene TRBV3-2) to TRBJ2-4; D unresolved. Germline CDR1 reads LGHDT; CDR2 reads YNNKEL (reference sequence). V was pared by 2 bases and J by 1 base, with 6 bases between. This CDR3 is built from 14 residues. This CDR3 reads CASSQRWAKNIQYF. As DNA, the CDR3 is TGTGCCAGCAGCCAAAGGTGGGCCAAAAACATTCAGTACTTC.

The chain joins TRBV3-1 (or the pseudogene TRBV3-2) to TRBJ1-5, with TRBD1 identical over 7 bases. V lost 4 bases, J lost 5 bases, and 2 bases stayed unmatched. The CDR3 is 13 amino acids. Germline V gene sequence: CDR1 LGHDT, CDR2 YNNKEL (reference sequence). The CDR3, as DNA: TGTGCCAGCAGCCTCAGGGGGGATCAGCCCCAGCATTTT. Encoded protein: CASSLRGDQPQHF.

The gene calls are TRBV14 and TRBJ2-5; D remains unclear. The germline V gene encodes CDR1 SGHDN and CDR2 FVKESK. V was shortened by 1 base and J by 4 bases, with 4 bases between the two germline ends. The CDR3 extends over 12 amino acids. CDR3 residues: CASSQVGETQYF. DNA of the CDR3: TGTGCCAGCAGCCAAGTCGGAGAGACCCAGTACTTC.

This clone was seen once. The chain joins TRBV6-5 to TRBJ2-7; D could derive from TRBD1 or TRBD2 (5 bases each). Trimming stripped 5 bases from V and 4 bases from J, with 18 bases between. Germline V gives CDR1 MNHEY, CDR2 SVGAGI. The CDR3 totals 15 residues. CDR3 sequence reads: CASSTLGTGGYEQYF. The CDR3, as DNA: TGTGCCAGCAGTACCTTGGGGACGGGCGGGTACGAGCAGTACTTC.

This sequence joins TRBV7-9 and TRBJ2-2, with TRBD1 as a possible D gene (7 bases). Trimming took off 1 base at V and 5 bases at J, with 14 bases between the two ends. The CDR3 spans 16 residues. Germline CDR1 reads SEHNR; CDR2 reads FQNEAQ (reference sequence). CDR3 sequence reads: CASSLVEGARTGELFF. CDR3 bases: TGTGCCAGCAGCTTAGTGGAGGGGGCGAGGACCGGGGAGCTGTTTTTT.